This T cell receptor beta chain was identified in a study of blood T cell repertoires in COVID-19. On the study more broadly: Samples taken during acute and convalescent COVID-19 were collected in the United States, Italy and Spain. Sources were T cells, B-cell-depleted T cells, or PBMCs; the material itself was cDNA or gDNA.

This clone was seen just once. In the authors' workflow: By means of reference gene primer amplification, nucleated cell counts were estimated. Libraries were prepared by immunoSEQ multiplex PCR; TCRdb keeps only in-frame clonotypes and omits some of them. Clone size and the V and J calls come from that table; the DNA yielded D and trimming. The sample contains about 200,000 clones, about 90% of which appear only once. The CDR3 is 14 residues long. V lost 4 bases, J lost 6 bases, and 16 bases lay in between. In germline, CDR1 is SGDLS, CDR2 YYNGEE. Participants spanned ages about 18 to 100 years and resided in 24 US areas.

V gene TRBV9 combines with J gene TRBJ1-2; a weak D match, TRBD1 (5 bases). The receptor was derived from a woman aged 25 to 45 with acute COVID-19. Specimen: PBMCs or T cells enriched from blood (not recorded which). In DNA, the CDR3 is TGTGCCAGCAGCCACCCCGTTACAGGACATGGCTACACCTTC. Its protein product is CASSHPVTGHGYTF.